The rows below give T cell receptor beta chains drawn from one sample of a study of blood T cell repertoires in COVID-19. The repertoire was sequenced with immunoSEQ multiplex PCR; TCRdb's copy has only in-frame clones and lacks some. The sample includes just over 75,000 clones, approximately 84% of them seen just once. Sequenced input: peripheral blood. These receptors were taken from a man in his 60s with active or convalescent COVID-19. CDR3s include the opening cysteine and the closing phenylalanine or tryptophan. The order of the fields is clone size, V gene, D gene, J gene, CDR3 DNA, CDR3 protein. D genes are given only for firm matches. Clone size is stated in some rows and not others, as once, few, many or a class when expanded.

NA	TRBV14	TRBD1	TRBJ2-2	TGTGCCAGCAGCCAAGGGGTTAGGACAGGGAGAAACACCGGGGAGCTGTTTTTT	CASSQGVRTGRNTGELFF
NA	TRBV3-1/TRBV3-2	TRBD2	TRBJ2-7	TGTGCCAGCAGCCCCGGGGGGGAGGACTACGAGCAGTACTTC	CASSPGGEDYEQYF
once	TRBV10-3	TRBD1	TRBJ1-1	TGTGCCATCAGTGGACAGGGGACGAACACTGAAGCTTTCTTT	CAISGQGTNTEAFF
NA	TRBV6-5	TRBD2	TRBJ2-3	TGTGCCAGCAGTTTAGATAGCGGGGGGCGCACAGATACGCAGTATTTT	CASSLDSGGRTDTQYF
NA	TRBV7-6	NA	TRBJ2-7	TGTGCCAGCAGCTCGCCGGACAGCTACGAGCAGTACTTC	CASSSPDSYEQYF
NA	TRBV11-2	NA	TRBJ2-3	TGTGCCAGCGATTGGAGGCTAGTGGGGACAGATACGCAGTATTTT	CASDWRLVGTDTQYF
NA	TRBV5-8	NA	TRBJ1-6	TGTGCCAGCGAGCGGGGGACCAATAATTCACCCCTCCACTTT	CASERGTNNSPLHF
NA	TRBV27	NA	TRBJ1-1	TGTGCCAGCAGGGACCTTCAGGGGAGGAACACTGAAGCTTTCTTT	CASRDLQGRNTEAFF
NA	TRBV30	NA	TRBJ1-6	TGTGCCTGGAGTAAGGACAGCCTGGGAATCTCACCCCTCCACTTT	CAWSKDSLGISPLHF
NA	TRBV19	NA	TRBJ2-1	TGTGCCAGTAGTAGAGCGGGCCCCGTTAATGAGCAGTTCTTC	CASSRAGPVNEQFF
NA	TRBV9	TRBD1	TRBJ1-1	TGTGCCAGCAGTCCACAGGGGGGGTCGAACACTGAAGCTTTCTTT	CASSPQGGSNTEAFF
NA	TRBV10-2	TRBD2	TRBJ2-1	TGCGCCAGCAGACCCGGGACTAGCCTCGCCAATGAGCAGTTCTTC	CASRPGTSLANEQFF
NA	TRBV7-6	NA	TRBJ2-2	TGTGCCAGCAGCACCGGTTCAGGGGTCCCGAACACCGGGGAGCTGTTTTTT	CASSTGSGVPNTGELFF
NA	TRBV27	TRBD1	TRBJ2-2	TGTGCCAGCAGTCCCTGGACAGGGAAAACCGGGGAGCTGTTTTTT	CASSPWTGKTGELFF
few	TRBV10-3	NA	TRBJ2-5	TGTGCCATCAGGACGGCCGGGACTGGCCAAGAGACCCAGTACTTC	CAIRTAGTGQETQYF
NA	TRBV30	TRBD1	TRBJ1-2	TGTGCCTGGAGTCCAGGGACAGGTCCGACCTTC	CAWSPGTGPTF
NA	TRBV7-9	NA	TRBJ2-7	TGTGCCAGCAGTCCACAGACAGGGCAGTACTTC	CASSPQTGQYF
NA	TRBV4-1	TRBD2	TRBJ2-7	TGCGCCAGCAGCAAAGGATCTAGCGGGGGCTCCTACGAGCAGTACTTC	CASSKGSSGGSYEQYF
NA	TRBV4-2	NA	TRBJ2-1	TGTGCCAGCAGCCAGCTCGGGGGGCTATACAATGAGCAGTTCTTC	CASSQLGGLYNEQFF
NA	TRBV6-2/TRBV6-3	NA	TRBJ2-6	TGTGCCAGCAGTTTAAAAGAGACTGGGGCCAACGTCCTGACTTTC	CASSLKETGANVLTF
NA	TRBV27	NA	TRBJ1-3	TGTGCCAGCAGCCCTCAGAGGGCTTTCTCTGGAAACACCATATATTTT	CASSPQRAFSGNTIYF
NA	TRBV15	TRBD1	TRBJ2-7	TGTGCCACCAGCAGAGGACAGGGCTACTACGAGCAGTACTTC	CATSRGQGYYEQYF
NA	TRBV7-3	TRBD2	TRBJ2-3	TGTGCCAGCAGCCCGGGGGGTAGCACAGATACGCAGTATTTT	CASSPGGSTDTQYF
NA	TRBV4-3	TRBD1	TRBJ2-1	TGCGCCAGCAGCCCGTACAGGGGGAACCCCTACAATGAGCAGTTCTTC	CASSPYRGNPYNEQFF
NA	TRBV9	NA	TRBJ2-5	TGTGCCAGCAGCGCTCATTCCGGGTTGCAGGAGACCCAGTACTTC	CASSAHSGLQETQYF
NA	TRBV7-6	TRBD2	TRBJ2-5	TGTGCCAGCAGATCCGGGACTAGCGGTTGGACCCAGTACTTC	CASRSGTSGWTQYF
few	TRBV5-1	NA	TRBJ2-5	TGCGCCAGCAGCGCTATACGTCAAGAGACCCAGTACTTC	CASSAIRQETQYF
few	TRBV6-5	NA	TRBJ1-4	TGTGCCAGCATGACAGGAAACTCGGAAAAACTGTTTTTT	CASMTGNSEKLFF
NA	TRBV6-1	NA	TRBJ1-1	TGTGCCAGCAGTGGCGGGACGGGCAAGCGAGCCACTGAAGCTTTCTTT	CASSGGTGKRATEAFF
NA	TRBV5-6	NA	TRBJ1-1	TGTGCCAGCAGCTTGGCCCCAGGGGCTGAAGCTTTCTTT	CASSLAPGAEAFF
NA	TRBV27	TRBD1	TRBJ2-5	TGTGCCAGCAGTCCCGAGACAGGGAAGCACGAGACCCAGTACTTC	CASSPETGKHETQYF
NA	TRBV24-1	TRBD1	TRBJ1-6	TGTGCCACCAGTGAGTCGGGGACAGGGGGTCCAGGGGGTAATTCACCCCTCCACTTT	CATSESGTGGPGGNSPLHF
NA	TRBV19	NA	TRBJ1-1	TGTGCCAGTAGGATCACCCTCACAGGGAACACTGAAGCTTTCTTT	CASRITLTGNTEAFF
NA	TRBV5-4	TRBD1	TRBJ2-7	TGTGCCAGCAGCGACTCGCCACAGGACAGGGAGCCCTACGAGCAGTACTTC	CASSDSPQDREPYEQYF
once	TRBV5-4	TRBD1	TRBJ1-1	TGTGCCAGCAGCCCGGACAGGGGACCTGAAGCTTTCTTT	CASSPDRGPEAFF
once	TRBV12-3/TRBV12-4	NA	TRBJ1-2	TGTGCCAGCAGCCCGACATTTACTTATGGCTACACCTTC	CASSPTFTYGYTF
few	TRBV5-1	TRBD1	TRBJ2-1	TGCGCCAGCAGTTCCTCCGGGACAGCCTACAATGAGCAGTTCTTC	CASSSSGTAYNEQFF
NA	TRBV25-1	TRBD1	TRBJ1-2	TGTGCCAGCAGTGAATCCCCGGGACAGGAGTCCTATGGCTACACCTTC	CASSESPGQESYGYTF
NA	TRBV7-2	NA	TRBJ1-1	TGTGCCAGCAGATCCCAGGGTATGAACACTGAAGCTTTCTTT	CASRSQGMNTEAFF
NA	TRBV6-2/TRBV6-3	NA	TRBJ2-5	TGTGCCAGCAGTACTCTAAGCGTACGAGAGACCCAGTACTTC	CASSTLSVRETQYF
once	TRBV6-5	NA	TRBJ1-2	TGTGCCAGCGGGGGCAGAGGCAGGGGATCTCATGGCTACACCTTC	CASGGRGRGSHGYTF
NA	TRBV12-3/TRBV12-4	TRBD2	TRBJ2-5	TGTGCCAGCAGTACACTAGCGGGAGAGACCCAGTACTTC	CASSTLAGETQYF
NA	TRBV9	TRBD2	TRBJ2-2	TGTGCCAGCAGCGTAGGGACTAGCAGTGGCGGGGAGCTGTTTTTT	CASSVGTSSGGELFF
once	TRBV6-5	TRBD1	TRBJ1-2	TGTGCCAGCAGTTCCCGAGGACAGGGCCCGGTCTATGGCTACACCTTC	CASSSRGQGPVYGYTF
NA	TRBV27	TRBD2	TRBJ2-1	TGTGCCAGCAGAGGGACTAGCGGGGAGGAGCAGTTCTTC	CASRGTSGEEQFF